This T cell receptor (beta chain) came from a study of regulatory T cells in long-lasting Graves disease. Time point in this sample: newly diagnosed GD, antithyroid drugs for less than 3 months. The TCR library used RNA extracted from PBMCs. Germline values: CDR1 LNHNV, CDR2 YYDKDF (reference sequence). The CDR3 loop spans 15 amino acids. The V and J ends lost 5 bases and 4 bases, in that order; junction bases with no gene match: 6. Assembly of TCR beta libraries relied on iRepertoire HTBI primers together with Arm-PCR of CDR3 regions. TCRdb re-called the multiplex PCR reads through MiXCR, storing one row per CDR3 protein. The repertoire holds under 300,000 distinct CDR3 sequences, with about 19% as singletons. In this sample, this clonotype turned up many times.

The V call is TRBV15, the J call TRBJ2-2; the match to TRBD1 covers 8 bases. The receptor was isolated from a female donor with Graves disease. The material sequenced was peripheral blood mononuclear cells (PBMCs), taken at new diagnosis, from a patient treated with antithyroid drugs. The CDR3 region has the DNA TGTGCCACCAGCGGGCAGGGGGCAAGCACCGGGGAGCTGTTTTTT. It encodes CATSGQGASTGELFF.